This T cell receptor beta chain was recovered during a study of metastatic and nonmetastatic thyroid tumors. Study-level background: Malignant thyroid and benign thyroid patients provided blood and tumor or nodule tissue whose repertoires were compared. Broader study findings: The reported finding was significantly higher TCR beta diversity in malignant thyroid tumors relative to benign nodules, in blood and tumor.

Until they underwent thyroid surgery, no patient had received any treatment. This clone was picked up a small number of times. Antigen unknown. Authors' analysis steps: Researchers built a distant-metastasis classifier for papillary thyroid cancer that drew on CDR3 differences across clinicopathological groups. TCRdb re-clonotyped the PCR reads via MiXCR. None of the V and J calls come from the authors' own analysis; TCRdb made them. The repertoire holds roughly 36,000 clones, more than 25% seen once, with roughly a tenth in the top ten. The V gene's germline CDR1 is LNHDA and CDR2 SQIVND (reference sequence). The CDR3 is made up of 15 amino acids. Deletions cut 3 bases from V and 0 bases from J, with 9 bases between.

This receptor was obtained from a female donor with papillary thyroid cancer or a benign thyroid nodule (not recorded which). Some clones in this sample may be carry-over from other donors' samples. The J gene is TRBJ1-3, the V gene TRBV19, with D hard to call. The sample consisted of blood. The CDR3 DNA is TGTGCCAGTAGTATCGGACGGGTCTCTGGAAACACCATATATTTT. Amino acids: CASSIGRVSGNTIYF.